Listed below are T cell receptor beta chains from one sample, sequenced in a study of blood T cell repertoires in COVID-19. TCRdb's table, derived via immunoSEQ multiplex PCR, lists solely in-frame clones and lacks some. The data show some 230,000 clones, approximately 85% seen once. The sample taken for sequencing was peripheral blood. The receptors stem from a woman aged 80 or older with COVID-19, enrolled during active disease. CDR3s include the opening cysteine and the closing phenylalanine or tryptophan. The order of the fields is CDR3 length, J gene, V gene, D gene, clone size, CDR3 DNA, CDR3 protein. The D gene is left open where the match is weak. Only part of the rows carry a size: once, few, many, or a class if the clone is expanded.

14 TRBJ2-2 TRBV30 TRBD2 . TGTGCCTGGAGTATCGGGAGGGCCCCCGGGGAGCTGTTTTTT CAWSIGRAPGELFF
14 TRBJ1-3 TRBV5-8 . . TGTGCCAGCAGCACCCCAGGGTCTGGAAACACCATATATTTT CASSTPGSGNTIYF
12 TRBJ1-5 TRBV29-1 . . TGCAGCGTTCAAGTCGCGGATCAGCCCCAGCATTTT CSVQVADQPQHF
14 TRBJ2-2 TRBV9 . . TGTGCCAGCAGCCCCGCTCGCGGGTCTGACCCGCTGTTTTTT CASSPARGSDPLFF
15 TRBJ1-2 TRBV6-5 . . TGTGCCAGCACCCTGGGGGCGACGCCTTTCTATGGCTACACCTTC CASTLGATPFYGYTF
13 TRBJ2-6 TRBV11-1 . once TGTGCCAGCAGCTTACACAGGACCAACGTCCTGACTTTC CASSLHRTNVLTF
16 TRBJ2-2 TRBV7-2 . . TGTGCCAGCAGCCGCGGGGGGACAGGGCGGACCGGGGAGCTGTTTTTT CASSRGGTGRTGELFF
14 TRBJ2-2 TRBV5-4 . . TGTGCCAGCAGCATTACAGGGAACACCGGGGAGCTGTTTTTT CASSITGNTGELFF
16 TRBJ1-2 TRBV19 . . TGTGCCAGTAGTATAAACGAGGGCAGGGGAAAGGGTGGCTACACCTTC CASSINEGRGKGGYTF
14 TRBJ2-7 TRBV6-6 TRBD1 . TGTGCCAGCGCTTCGGGACAGTACTCCTACGAGCAGTACTTC CASASGQYSYEQYF
15 TRBJ1-2 TRBV19 . . TGTGCCAGTATCGGAGGTCGGGAGGGACGCGATGGCTACACCTTC CASIGGREGRDGYTF
14 TRBJ2-3 TRBV7-9 . . TGTGCCAGCAGCCCAAGAACGGGCACAGATACGCAGTATTTT CASSPRTGTDTQYF
14 TRBJ2-5 TRBV2 . . TGTGCCAGCAGCTCCGGGTCCCTCCAAGAGACCCAGTACTTC CASSSGSLQETQYF
15 TRBJ2-7 TRBV27 TRBD1 . TGTGCCAGCAGTACCCTTCCCGGGACAGGGTACGAGCAGTACTTC CASSTLPGTGYEQYF
15 TRBJ2-2 TRBV3-1/TRBV3-2 TRBD1 . TGTGCCAGCAGTACAGGGGCCCCGAACACCGGGGAGCTGTTTTTT CASSTGAPNTGELFF
13 TRBJ2-3 TRBV19 . . TGTGCCAGTAGTATTTCGGGGGAAGATACGCAGTATTTT CASSISGEDTQYF
15 TRBJ1-4 TRBV5-1 TRBD1 . TGCGCCAGCAGCTGGCAGGGACAGACAAATGAAAAACTGTTTTTT CASSWQGQTNEKLFF
13 TRBJ1-2 TRBV6-5 . . TGTGCCAGCAGTTACCATAGTCCCCCTGGCTACACCTTC CASSYHSPPGYTF
18 TRBJ2-1 TRBV12-5 TRBD2 . TGTGCTAGTGGTTTGGCCGGGAGGGGTCTAGCGCCTTACAATGAGCAGTTCTTC CASGLAGRGLAPYNEQFF
16 TRBJ2-4 TRBV7-9 TRBD2 once TGTGCCAGCAGAGAGAGACTAGCGGGAGGGCGGGACATTCAGTACTTC CASRERLAGGRDIQYF
16 TRBJ2-2 TRBV19 TRBD1 once TGTGCCAGTAGTTCCACAGGGGCGATGAACACCGGGGAGCTGTTTTTT CASSSTGAMNTGELFF
17 TRBJ1-6 TRBV7-9 TRBD1 many TGTGCCAGCAGCTCCCACGAGGGACAGGGAATCCTTTCACCCCTCCACTTT CASSSHEGQGILSPLHF
16 TRBJ2-2 TRBV12-5 TRBD2 . TGTGCTAGTGGTTCCATAGCGGGGGAGTACACCGGGGAGCTGTTTTTT CASGSIAGEYTGELFF
15 TRBJ1-4 TRBV7-2 . . TGTGCCAGCAGCTTGTTTACAGGGTCTAATGAAAAACTGTTTTTT CASSLFTGSNEKLFF
16 TRBJ1-6 TRBV27 . . TGTGCCAGCAGTTTACAGGGGAGCTCCTATAATTCACCCCTCCACTTT CASSLQGSSYNSPLHF
16 TRBJ2-5 TRBV5-1 TRBD1 . TGCGCCAGCAGCCTCGTAAGACAGGGGAGTAAAGAGACCCAGTACTTC CASSLVRQGSKETQYF
19 TRBJ2-4 TRBV19 TRBD2 . TGTGCCAGTAAACATGACTCTACTAGCGGTTCCCGAAAGGGGGACATTCAGTACTTC CASKHDSTSGSRKGDIQYF
16 TRBJ1-2 TRBV9 TRBD1 . TGTGCCAGCAGCGTAGCTCCAACAGGGGGCGGCTATGGCTACACCTTC CASSVAPTGGGYGYTF
15 TRBJ2-1 TRBV5-1 TRBD2 . TGCGCCAGCAGCTTGGTAGCGGGGGACTACAATGAGCAGTTCTTC CASSLVAGDYNEQFF
15 TRBJ1-2 TRBV30 TRBD1 . TGTGCCTGGGACAGGGGGAATAAAGTTGGCTATGGCTACACCTTC CAWDRGNKVGYGYTF
15 TRBJ2-7 TRBV14 TRBD2 . TGTGCCAGCAGCTTGGGACTAGCCTCTACCTACGAGCAGTACTTC CASSLGLASTYEQYF
15 TRBJ1-5 TRBV20-1 . . TGCAGTGCTAGTCCAGGTGATAATAGCAATCAGCCCCAGCATTTT CSASPGDNSNQPQHF
14 TRBJ1-1 TRBV19 TRBD1 . TGTGCCAGTTGGACAGGGGGCAGAGGCACTGAAGCTTTCTTT CASWTGGRGTEAFF
14 TRBJ1-1 TRBV29-1 . . TGCAGCGGGAGGGAACCCCGGGGGAACACTGAAGCTTTCTTT CSGREPRGNTEAFF
13 TRBJ1-2 TRBV18 . . TGTGCCAGCTCACGGACAGACATCTATGGCTACACCTTC CASSRTDIYGYTF
14 TRBJ1-4 TRBV13 . . TGTGCCAGCAGCGTGGGGGGGATTGGGGAAAAACTGTTTTTT CASSVGGIGEKLFF
15 TRBJ2-7 TRBV6-5 . . TGTGCCAGAGAAGTAGGTAGGGGTCTTACCTACGAGCAGTACTTC CAREVGRGLTYEQYF
15 TRBJ1-2 TRBV6-2/TRBV6-3 . . TGTGCCAGCAGCGACGCCCGGGGGGTCGACTATGGCTACACCTTC CASSDARGVDYGYTF
14 TRBJ2-3 TRBV5-1 . once TGCGCCAGCACCCCCGGGTCCGGAACAGATACGCAGTATTTT CASTPGSGTDTQYF
17 TRBJ2-3 TRBV3-1/TRBV3-2 TRBD2 . TGTGCCAGCAGCCAACGACGCCTAGCGGGAAGCACAGATACGCAGTATTTT CASSQRRLAGSTDTQYF
18 TRBJ2-3 TRBV4-2 TRBD2 . TGTGCCAGCAGCCAAGAGGCCGTACTAGCGGGAAACACAGATACGCAGTATTTT CASSQEAVLAGNTDTQYF
16 TRBJ2-3 TRBV7-2 TRBD2 . TGTGCCAGCAGCTTAGCGCCCCAGCGGGGGACAGATACGCAGTATTTT CASSLAPQRGTDTQYF
13 TRBJ2-7 TRBV30 . . TGTGCCTGGAGTTGGGCTAGCGCTTACGAGCAGTACTTC CAWSWASAYEQYF
11 TRBJ2-3 TRBV20-1 . . TGCAGTGCTTCTGACAGATATACGCAGTATTTT CSASDRYTQYF
17 TRBJ2-6 TRBV5-4 TRBD2 few TGTGCCAGCAGCCCCCGCGGGAGAGGGTCTGGGGCCAACGTCCTGACTTTC CASSPRGRGSGANVLTF
11 TRBJ1-2 TRBV6-5 . . TGTGCCACTCAGGGATGGGATGGCTACACCTTC CATQGWDGYTF
12 TRBJ1-5 TRBV28 . . TGTGGGACACGCATGGCAAATCAGCCCCAGCATTTT CGTRMANQPQHF
14 TRBJ1-1 TRBV6-5 . . TGTGCCAGCAGCCCCCAGACAGGGAACACTGAAGCTTTCTTT CASSPQTGNTEAFF
13 TRBJ1-2 TRBV11-1 . . TGTGCCAGCAGCTTAGCCAGGGAATATGGCTACACCTTC CASSLAREYGYTF
16 TRBJ1-5 TRBV7-2 TRBD1 once TGTGCCAGCAGCTTACTGGGGACAGTGGGCAATCAGCCCCAGCATTTT CASSLLGTVGNQPQHF
16 TRBJ2-5 TRBV9 TRBD2 . TGTGCCAGCAGCGTAGATGTAGCGGGAGGACAAGAGACCCAGTACTTC CASSVDVAGGQETQYF
15 TRBJ2-1 TRBV7-8 TRBD2 . TGTGCCAGCAGCCGAGGGGGACTAGGAAACAATGAGCAGTTCTTC CASSRGGLGNNEQFF